This T cell receptor (beta chain) was recovered during a study of shared clonotypes between healthy human individuals. A remark on this clone: As yet, its antigen is unknown.

When samples were unsorted, around 83 million PBMCs were used for genomic DNA. This CDR3 contains 14 residues. The V gene end was trimmed by 5 bases and the J gene end by 3 bases; junction bases not matched to a gene: 9. CDR1 is SQVTM, CDR2 ANQGSEA, per germline. Findings and limits, study-wide: The diversity represented, both genetic and in exposure history, was limited by few donors. Among donors, the sharing of clonotypes was expected to be influenced by sequencing depth.

Unsorted PBMCs provided DNA that was sequenced on ten immunoSEQ deep assay plates. Sequencing used immunoSEQ multiplex PCR; TCRdb keeps in-frame clones, though not all of them. The table shows more than 400,000 clones, with over 70% occurring only once. The sequenced material came from PBMCs. The chain combines TRBV29-1 with TRBJ1-1; TRBD1 aligns across 7 bases. This clonotype was sampled from a woman between 40 and 55 years old in good health. Some clones in this sample may be carry-over from other donors' samples. The CDR3 protein is CSVQYMDRHTEAFF. The CDR3 nucleotides are TGCAGCGTTCAATATATGGACAGGCACACTGAAGCTTTCTTT.